Each of the 26 T cell receptor beta chains below was sequenced from the same sample in a study of T-cell memory formation after mild COVID-19. Via MiXCR, TCRdb re-called the 5' RACE reads, giving one row per CDR3 protein. The repertoire holds about 500,000 distinct CDR3 sequences, with over 20% as singletons. Sequencing was carried out using PBMCs or a T cell subset sorted from them (not recorded which). Receptors originate from an adult woman who had mild COVID-19 (a few samples of this study predate the infection). Cell type and time point are not known.

The chain has TRBV6-5 and TRBJ2-2; perhaps D is TRBD1 or TRBD2 (5 bases each). The germline V and J ends were trimmed by 4 bases and 2 bases, with 11 bases remaining between them. The germline V gene has CDR1 MNHEY and CDR2 SVGAGI. The CDR3 consists of 15 residues. The CDR3 DNA reads as TGTGCCAGCAGTTTGACGGGGCCCAACACCGGGGAGCTGTTTTTT. Protein product: CASSLTGPNTGELFF.

The CDR3 DNA follows: TGTGCCAGCCGGACGAGGGGGGGAGAGGGCTACACCTTC. Protein: CASRTRGGEGYTF. The gene calls are TRBV3-1 and TRBJ1-2; D might be TRBD1 (6 bases). Germline V gene data show CDR1 as LGHDT and CDR2 as YNNKEL (reference sequence). Between the trimmed V and J ends, which lost 8 bases and 8 bases, there was a span of 18 bases. This CDR3 spans 13 amino acids.

This clonotype is a singleton in its sample. Given a much more abundant clone one base away, this may be a read error. This chain links TRBV4-1 with TRBJ2-3; the D call may be TRBD1 or TRBD2 (5 bases each). The CDR3 length is 16 residues. The ends were cut back, 5 bases at V and 0 bases at J, with 15 bases in the middle. CDR1 and CDR2 (germline): MGHRA, YSYEKL. CDR3 protein: CASSIGAVSSTDTQYF. The CDR3, as DNA: TGCGCCAGCAGCATCGGGGCGGTTTCTAGCACAGATACGCAGTATTTT.

This clonotype has a handful of counts. This sequence joins TRBV6-6 and TRBJ1-2; tentative D call: TRBD1 (6 bases). Germline CDR1 is MNHNY and CDR2 is SVGAGI (reference sequence). This CDR3 is 14 amino acids long. The ends were cut back, 7 bases at V and 2 bases at J, with 14 bases in the middle. The CDR3 here is CASNNRAANYGYTF. The CDR3 DNA reads TGTGCCAGCAATAACAGGGCGGCGAACTATGGCTACACCTTC.

This clonotype was picked up a small number of times. This chain connects TRBV6-1 to TRBJ2-7, with D tentatively TRBD1 (6 bases). The CDR3 has 14 residues. V lost 6 bases, J lost 2 bases, and 14 bases lay in between. CDR1 is MNHNS, CDR2 SASEGT, per germline. Here the CDR3 DNA reads TGTGCCAGCAGCGCGCAAGGGGGTCCCTACGAGCAGTACTTC. It specifies CASSAQGGPYEQYF.

A remark on this clonotype: The junction departs from the called germline gene at one end, perhaps through a read error. The chain links TRBV4-2 to TRBJ2-7; D gene uncertain. Germline V CDR1 and CDR2: LGHNA, YNFKEQ. This CDR3 is built from 14 residues. CDR3 region: CASSQEAATPPQNF. CDR3 coding DNA: TGTGCCAGCAGCCAAGAGGCAGCGACTCCACCTCAGAACTTC.

This clonotype showed up just a few times. The genes are TRBV6-5 and TRBJ1-6; 7 nucleotides align to TRBD1. V shed 0 bases and J 8 bases; nucleotides not matched to a gene: 4. Germline V lookup: CDR1 MNHEY, CDR2 SVGAGI. The CDR3 is 15 amino acids. The CDR3 region has the DNA TGTGCCAGCAGTTACTCAGGGGGCAAGGATTCACCCCTCCACTTT. Its translation: CASSYSGGKDSPLHF.

The rearrangement uses TRBV24-1 and TRBJ2-7; D might be TRBD1 (6 bases). The CDR3 has 14 residues. The germline V and J ends were trimmed by 6 bases and 0 bases, with 11 bases remaining between them. The germline gives CDR1 KGHDR, CDR2 SFDVKD. In DNA, the CDR3 is TGTGCCACCAGTAGCACAGGGACCTCCTACGAGCAGTACTTC. Translating gives CATSSTGTSYEQYF.

This clonotype has only a few counts. The chain is built from TRBV5-1 and TRBJ2-7, with 10 bases lining up with TRBD2. The germline V gene encodes CDR1 SGHRS and CDR2 YFSETQ. The CDR3 consists of 17 residues. V was clipped by 4 bases and J by 2 bases; unmatched bases: 12. The CDR3 nucleotides read TGCGCCAGCAGCGTGGGGACTAGCGCTTCCCATCCCTACGAGCAGTACTTC. Protein: CASSVGTSASHPYEQYF.

The chain is built from TRBV5-1 and TRBJ1-2; no definite D call. Germline loops: CDR1 SGHRS, CDR2 YFSETQ. This CDR3 is 13 amino acids long. Between the trimmed V and J ends, which lost 7 bases and 0 bases, there was a span of 10 bases. CDR3 bases: TGCGCCAGCTCATTCTCGACTAACTATGGCTACACCTTC. It translates to CASSFSTNYGYTF.

The sample holds a few counts of this clonotype. The genes are TRBV7-8 and TRBJ2-7; the D is unclear. This CDR3 comprises 12 residues. Trimming shortened V by 1 base and J by 6 bases, and 7 bases separated the two germline ends. Germline V gene data show CDR1 as SGHVS and CDR2 as FQNEAQ. Here the CDR3 reads CASSLGPREQYF. DNA of the CDR3: TGTGCCAGCAGCTTAGGCCCCCGCGAGCAGTACTTC.

The table lists this clonotype with a few counts. The chain is built from TRBV3-1 and TRBJ2-7; TRBD1 is a possible D gene (6 bases). V lost 4 bases and J lost 4, with 20 bases in between. Germline loops: CDR1 LGHDT, CDR2 YNNKEL (reference sequence). This CDR3 is 16 amino acids long. CDR3 nucleotide sequence: TGTGCCAGCAGCCCCCCAATGGGGGCTGTGGGTTACGAGCAGTACTTC. The encoded protein is CASSPPMGAVGYEQYF.

The genes are TRBV5-1 and TRBJ2-4; D possibly corresponds to TRBD2 (6 bases). In germline, CDR1 is SGHRS, CDR2 YFSETQ. The V and J ends lost 0 bases and 1 base respectively, with 11 bases between them. The length of the CDR3 is 16 residues. In DNA form, the CDR3 reads TGCGCCAGCAGCTTGGTGGGGGGACTGGCCAAAAACATTCAGTACTTC. Translation gives CASSLVGGLAKNIQYF.

This chain uses TRBV6-2 or TRBV6-3 with TRBJ2-1; 8 positions agree with TRBD2. The CDR3 length is 16 residues. The germline V gene has CDR1 MNHEY and CDR2 SVGEGT. V lost 0 bases, J lost 5 bases, and 6 bases stayed unmatched. The CDR3 DNA reads as TGTGCCAGCAGTTACTCGGTAGCGGGACGTCACAATGAGCAGTTCTTC. It specifies CASSYSVAGRHNEQFF.

This clonotype was found a few times. CDR3 nucleotides: TGCAGTGCTATGCAGGGCTTAAATAATTCACCCCTCCACTTT. Translated: CSAMQGLNNSPLHF. The chain carries TRBV20-1 and TRBJ1-6, with a weak D call TRBD1 (5 bases). Trimming left V 4 bases short and J 5 bases short, with 12 bases between. CDR3 length: 14 residues. Germline CDR1 and CDR2: DFQATT and SNEGSKA (reference sequence).

CDR3 DNA: TGCAGTGCGGTCTATGGCTACACCTTC. It translates to CSAVYGYTF. V is TRBV20-1 and J is TRBJ1-2; D remains ambiguous. The CDR3 sequence is 9 residues long. The V end was cut by 6 bases, the J end by 4 bases, with 3 bases between. Germline-derived CDR1 and CDR2 are DFQATT and SNEGSKA (reference sequence).

There are a few counts of this clonotype. The rearrangement uses TRBV7-2 and TRBJ2-7; 9 nucleotides line up with TRBD2. The germline V gene encodes CDR1 SGHTA and CDR2 FQGNSA. The CDR3 covers 14 residues. The ends lost 1 base at V and 4 bases at J; junction bases unmatched: 2. CDR3 in amino acids: CASSLVLAGYEQYF. The CDR3 nucleotides read TGTGCCAGCAGCTTAGTGCTAGCGGGGTACGAGCAGTACTTC.

This chain links TRBV12-5 with TRBJ1-2, with D uncertain. This CDR3 contains 15 residues. CDR1 is LGHNT and CDR2 is FRNRAP in the germline V gene. V was clipped by 1 base and J by 4 bases, with 13 bases between them. This CDR3 reads CASGLATDPLYGYTF. CDR3 nucleotides: TGTGCTAGTGGTTTGGCCACCGATCCCCTCTATGGCTACACCTTC.

The genes are TRBV7-8 and TRBJ1-1; no definite D call. V lost 5 bases, J lost 0 bases, and 22 bases lay in between. Germline loops: CDR1 SGHVS, CDR2 FQNEAQ. The CDR3 is 18 residues long. CDR3 residues: CASSPNIRASVLNTEAFF. The CDR3 DNA reads TGTGCCAGCAGCCCTAACATCCGGGCCTCCGTCTTGAACACTGAAGCTTTCTTT.

This clonotype was seen a handful of times. This chain links TRBV19 with TRBJ2-2, with 9 bases lining up with TRBD1. Germline CDR1 LNHDA, CDR2 SQIVND (reference sequence). CDR3 size: 15 residues. V shed 5 bases, J shed 6 bases, and the junction held 7 bases outside the gene matches. CDR3 DNA sequence: TGTGCCAGTAGTTCCGGGACAGGGATTGCCGGGGAGCTGTTTTTT. Translating it yields CASSSGTGIAGELFF.

This clonotype has a handful of counts. The chain recombines TRBV5-1 with TRBJ1-1; 7 bases are a match to TRBD1. Germline CDR1 and CDR2: SGHRS and YFSETQ. The CDR3 is 13 amino acids. V shed 2 bases and J 6 bases; nucleotides not matched to a gene: 4. The chain's CDR3 is CASSFRGQPEAFF. The CDR3 nucleotides are TGCGCCAGCAGCTTTCGGGGACAGCCTGAAGCTTTCTTT.

This clonotype appeared a few times. This chain links TRBV25-1 with TRBJ2-7; TRBD2 agrees at 11 bases. Germline loops: CDR1 MGHDK, CDR2 SYGVNS. V trimming: 1 base; J trimming: 4 bases; junction bases outside the gene matches: 9. CDR3 length: 17 amino acids. CDR3 sequence (DNA): TGTGCCAGCAGTGAATCGTGGACTAGCGGGTTTTCATACGAGCAGTACTTC. Translated, it gives CASSESWTSGFSYEQYF.

The chain has TRBV7-9 and TRBJ2-4, with TRBD2 matching over 7 bases. V lost 2 bases to trimming and J lost 2 bases; unmatched junction nucleotides: 6. The CDR3 is 16 residues long. The germline CDR1 and CDR2 sequences are SEHNR and FQNEAQ (reference sequence). DNA for the CDR3: TGTGCCAGCAGCTTACTAGCGGTTAAGTCCAAAAACATTCAGTACTTC. The encoded protein is CASSLLAVKSKNIQYF.

The V call is TRBV27, the J call TRBJ1-1; maybe TRBD1 (6 bases). Germline CDR1 MNHEY, CDR2 SMNVEV (reference sequence). The V end lost 5 bases, the J end lost 6 bases, and 16 bases lay between the germline ends. The CDR3 has 14 residues. The CDR3 sequence is CASSPLTGSAEAFF. The DNA of the CDR3 is TGTGCCAGCAGTCCGTTGACAGGAAGCGCTGAAGCTTTCTTT.

The V and J genes are TRBV6-4 and TRBJ2-6; possibly TRBD2 for D (5 bases). CDR3 length: 17 residues. The V and J ends lost 5 bases and 4 bases respectively, with 18 bases between them. Per the germline V gene, CDR1 is MRHNA and CDR2 is SNTAGT. The CDR3 here is CASSPTGIRRGANVLTF. CDR3 bases: TGTGCCAGCAGTCCGACGGGGATCCGCCGGGGGGCCAACGTCCTGACTTTC.

In this sample, this clonotype turned up a few times. The chain has TRBV15 and TRBJ2-3; the D gene is possibly TRBD2 (6 bases). Between the trimmed V and J ends, which lost 3 bases and 4 bases, there was a span of 8 bases. The CDR3 totals 13 residues. Germline CDR1 is LNHNV and CDR2 is YYDKDF (reference sequence). The DNA of the CDR3 is TGTGCCACCAGCAGCAGACTAGCAGATACGCAGTATTTT. It specifies CATSSRLADTQYF.